A selection of T cell receptor beta chains follows, all from one sample in a study of cytomegalovirus exposure and HLA in healthy donors. The table came from immunoSEQ multiplex PCR; TCRdb's copy has only in-frame clones and leaves some out. The sample has about 110,000 clones, around 75% seen once; the top ten hold around 0.9%. Material: PBMCs. Receptors were obtained from a woman between 25 and 40 years old in good health and CMV-seronegative. CDR3s include the opening cysteine and the closing phenylalanine or tryptophan. D genes are given only for firm matches. Where a row states a size, it is once, few, many or the class of an expanded clone; other rows omit it.

D	length	size	J	V	CDR3	DNA
-	12	-	TRBJ1-1	TRBV2	CASSDRNTEAFF	TGTGCCAGCAGTGACAGGAACACTGAAGCTTTCTTT
-	17	-	TRBJ2-6	TRBV15	CATSRVGGRAGANVLTF	TGTGCCACCAGCAGAGTTGGAGGTAGAGCGGGGGCCAACGTCCTGACTTTC
TRBD1	16	-	TRBJ1-3	TRBV6-1	CASSGVVGQGWSTIYF	TGTGCCAGCAGTGGGGTGGTAGGACAGGGGTGGAGCACCATATATTTT
TRBD1	15	few	TRBJ1-1	TRBV5-6	CASSLISGTGGTAFF	TGTGCCAGCAGCTTAATTTCCGGGACAGGGGGAACAGCTTTCTTT
TRBD1	14	-	TRBJ1-5	TRBV30	CAWHPGTGDQPQHF	TGTGCCTGGCACCCCGGGACAGGGGATCAGCCCCAGCATTTT
-	12	-	TRBJ1-2	TRBV6-5	CASSPGGYGYTF	TGTGCCAGCAGTCCGGGGGGGTATGGCTACACCTTC
-	16	-	TRBJ1-1	TRBV7-9	CASSSNRRGLNTEAFF	TGTGCCAGCAGTTCTAACCGTCGGGGATTGAACACTGAAGCTTTCTTT
TRBD2	14	-	TRBJ2-7	TRBV27	CASKLAGISYEQYF	TGTGCCAGCAAACTAGCGGGAATCTCCTACGAGCAGTACTTC
-	15	-	TRBJ1-3	TRBV15	CATSRAQGSGNTIYF	TGTGCCACCAGCAGAGCTCAGGGATCTGGAAACACCATATATTTT
-	16	-	TRBJ2-2	TRBV2	CASSGLQGVNTGELFF	TGTGCCAGCAGTGGGCTACAGGGCGTGAACACCGGGGAGCTGTTTTTT
-	15	-	TRBJ1-5	TRBV19	CASSMGTTVMGPQHF	TGTGCCAGTAGTATGGGAACGACAGTCATGGGGCCCCAGCATTTT
TRBD2	15	-	TRBJ2-7	TRBV4-1	CASSQEGLAPNEQYF	TGCGCCAGCAGCCAAGAAGGACTAGCGCCAAACGAGCAGTACTTC
TRBD1	17	-	TRBJ1-1	TRBV4-1	CASSRVVARGRDTEAFF	TGCGCCAGCAGCCGAGTCGTCGCCAGGGGGCGCGACACTGAAGCTTTCTTT
-	13	-	TRBJ1-4	TRBV11-2	CASSAGVSEKLFF	TGTGCCAGCAGCGCAGGGGTTAGTGAAAAACTGTTTTTT
-	14	few	TRBJ1-1	TRBV5-6	CASSLVTGNTEAFF	TGTGCCAGCAGCCTGGTGACAGGGAACACTGAAGCTTTCTTT
TRBD1	15	-	TRBJ1-2	TRBV19	CASSMGEGAHYGYTF	TGTGCCAGTAGTATGGGAGAGGGGGCCCACTATGGCTACACCTTC
-	15	-	TRBJ1-1	TRBV2	CASSVTTFRNTEAFF	TGTGCCAGCAGTGTTACCACCTTCAGGAACACTGAAGCTTTCTTT
-	16	-	TRBJ2-5	TRBV7-6	CASSLARRVAGETQYF	TGTGCTAGCAGCTTAGCGCGAAGAGTAGCCGGGGAGACCCAGTACTTC
TRBD1	13	-	TRBJ2-7	TRBV2	CAIQRQGEYEQYF	TGTGCCATCCAGAGGCAGGGGGAATACGAGCAGTACTTC
-	14	-	TRBJ2-5	TRBV4-2	CASSQDRLQETQYF	TGTGCCAGCAGCCAAGATCGACTACAAGAGACCCAGTACTTC
TRBD1	15	-	TRBJ1-1	TRBV15	CATSGGQGVDTEAFF	TGTGCCACCAGCGGGGGACAGGGTGTGGACACTGAAGCTTTCTTT
-	14	-	TRBJ1-5	TRBV28	CASSPSQGTQPQHF	TGTGCCAGCAGTCCTAGCCAGGGGACTCAGCCCCAGCATTTT